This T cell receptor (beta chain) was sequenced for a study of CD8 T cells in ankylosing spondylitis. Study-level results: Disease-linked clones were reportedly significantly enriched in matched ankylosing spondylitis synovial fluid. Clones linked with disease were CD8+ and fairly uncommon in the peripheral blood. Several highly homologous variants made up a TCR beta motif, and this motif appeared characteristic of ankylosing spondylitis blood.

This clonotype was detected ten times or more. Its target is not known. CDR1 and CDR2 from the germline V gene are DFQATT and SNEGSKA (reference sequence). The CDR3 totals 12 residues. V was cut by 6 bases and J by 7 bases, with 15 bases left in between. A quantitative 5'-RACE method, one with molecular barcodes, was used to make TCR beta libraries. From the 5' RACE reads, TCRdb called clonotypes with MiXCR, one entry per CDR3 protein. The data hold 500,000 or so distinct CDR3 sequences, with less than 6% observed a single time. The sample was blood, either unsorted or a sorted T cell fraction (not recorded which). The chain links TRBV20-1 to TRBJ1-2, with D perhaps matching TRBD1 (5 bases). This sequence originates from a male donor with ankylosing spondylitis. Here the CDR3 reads CSAVGRVLGYTF. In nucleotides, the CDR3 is TGCAGTGCCGTCGGCAGGGTTCTTGGCTACACCTTC.